Listed below are T cell receptor beta chains from one sample, sequenced in a study of response to subunit inactivated influenza vaccine. TCRdb fed the RT-PCR reads into MiXCR, producing one record per CDR3 protein. The sample has under 750,000 distinct CDR3 sequences; 12% are singletons. Source: PBMCs from blood, taken on the day of vaccination. The receptors were sampled from a man in his forties or fifties who received an inactivated influenza vaccine. CDR3s include the opening cysteine and the closing phenylalanine or tryptophan. Fields, in order: D gene, V gene, clone size, J gene, CDR3 protein, CDR3 DNA. A D gene is named only where the DNA matches it firmly. Size values are once, few and many counts, or a class for expanded clones, and some rows have none.

d_gene: .
v_gene: TRBV27
abundance: many
j_gene: TRBJ2-1
CDR3aa: CASSLFSSGSGDEQFF
CDR3nt: TGTGCCAGCAGTTTATTTTCCAGCGGGTCGGGGGATGAGCAGTTCTTC

d_gene: TRBD2
v_gene: TRBV10-3
abundance: few
j_gene: TRBJ2-1
CDR3aa: CAISESGGSFEQFF
CDR3nt: TGTGCCATCAGTGAGTCGGGCGGGAGTTTTGAGCAGTTCTTC

d_gene: TRBD1
v_gene: TRBV7-9
abundance: .
j_gene: TRBJ2-2
CDR3aa: CASSSRTGGEGELFF
CDR3nt: TGTGCCAGCAGCTCAAGGACAGGGGGCGAGGGGGAGCTGTTTTTT

d_gene: .
v_gene: TRBV15
abundance: .
j_gene: TRBJ1-4
CDR3aa: CATWGPKGRTNEKLFF
CDR3nt: TGTGCCACCTGGGGACCCAAAGGGAGGACTAATGAAAAACTGTTTTTT

d_gene: .
v_gene: TRBV20-1
abundance: many
j_gene: TRBJ1-1
CDR3aa: CRLEGGRGEAFF
CDR3nt: TGCAGACTCGAAGGCGGGAGGGGCGAAGCTTTCTTT

d_gene: .
v_gene: TRBV29-1
abundance: .
j_gene: TRBJ2-7
CDR3aa: CSVGPGYHEQYF
CDR3nt: TGCAGCGTCGGCCCAGGGTACCACGAGCAGTACTTC

d_gene: .
v_gene: TRBV5-1
abundance: few
j_gene: TRBJ2-5
CDR3aa: CASSPGATHFETQYF
CDR3nt: TGCGCCAGCTCCCCCGGAGCTACCCATTTCGAGACCCAGTACTTC

d_gene: TRBD1
v_gene: TRBV7-6
abundance: .
j_gene: TRBJ2-3
CDR3aa: CASSPGTGGLRASTDTQYF
CDR3nt: TGTGCCAGCAGCCCCGGGACAGGGGGCCTCCGGGCCAGCACAGATACGCAGTATTTT

d_gene: .
v_gene: TRBV28
abundance: few
j_gene: TRBJ2-3
CDR3aa: CASSLGHRPTSTDTQYF
CDR3nt: TGTGCCAGCAGTTTGGGGCACAGGCCTACTAGCACAGATACGCAGTATTTT

d_gene: .
v_gene: TRBV12-3/TRBV12-4
abundance: few
j_gene: TRBJ2-7
CDR3aa: CASSAKIWQSYEQYF
CDR3nt: TGTGCCAGCAGCGCAAAGATTTGGCAAAGCTACGAGCAGTACTTC

d_gene: .
v_gene: TRBV12-3/TRBV12-4
abundance: many
j_gene: TRBJ2-5
CDR3aa: CASSFLLDQETQYF
CDR3nt: TGTGCCAGCAGTTTTTTACTAGACCAAGAGACCCAGTACTTC

d_gene: .
v_gene: TRBV7-2
abundance: few
j_gene: TRBJ2-4
CDR3aa: CASSSPDSGWGQYF
CDR3nt: TGTGCCAGCAGCTCCCCGGACAGCGGGTGGGGTCAGTACTTC

d_gene: .
v_gene: TRBV20-1
abundance: .
j_gene: TRBJ2-5
CDR3aa: CSARYVYPRETQYF
CDR3nt: TGCAGTGCTAGATATGTCTACCCCAGGGAGACCCAGTACTTC

d_gene: .
v_gene: TRBV9
abundance: few
j_gene: TRBJ2-2
CDR3aa: CASSARQGNTGELFF
CDR3nt: TGTGCCAGCAGCGCTCGCCAGGGGAACACCGGGGAGCTGTTTTTT

d_gene: .
v_gene: TRBV12-3/TRBV12-4
abundance: many
j_gene: TRBJ1-2
CDR3aa: CASSLGLTGSYGYTF
CDR3nt: TGTGCCAGCAGTTTAGGGCTTACAGGGTCTTATGGCTACACCTTC

d_gene: .
v_gene: TRBV18
abundance: .
j_gene: TRBJ2-7
CDR3aa: CASSPRRRGEQYF
CDR3nt: TGTGCCAGCTCACCCCGTAGGAGGGGCGAGCAGTACTTC

d_gene: .
v_gene: TRBV20-1
abundance: few
j_gene: TRBJ2-7
CDR3aa: CSAISSYPPSYEQYF
CDR3nt: TGCAGTGCCATCTCCTCGTATCCCCCGTCCTACGAGCAGTACTTC

d_gene: TRBD1
v_gene: TRBV20-1
abundance: few
j_gene: TRBJ2-2
CDR3aa: CSALGQGPTGELFF
CDR3nt: TGCAGTGCACTAGGACAGGGTCCCACCGGGGAGCTGTTTTTT

d_gene: TRBD1
v_gene: TRBV12-3/TRBV12-4
abundance: .
j_gene: TRBJ2-2
CDR3aa: CASSPRDRVSGELFF
CDR3nt: TGTGCCAGCAGTCCCCGGGACAGGGTGTCCGGGGAGCTGTTTTTT

d_gene: TRBD2
v_gene: TRBV19
abundance: few
j_gene: TRBJ2-1
CDR3aa: CASSIELANQEQFF
CDR3nt: TGTGCCAGTAGTATAGAACTAGCGAATCAAGAGCAGTTCTTC

d_gene: .
v_gene: TRBV20-1
abundance: many
j_gene: TRBJ2-7
CDR3aa: CSARGVDEQYF
CDR3nt: TGCAGTGCTAGAGGAGTTGACGAGCAGTACTTC

d_gene: .
v_gene: TRBV7-2
abundance: many
j_gene: TRBJ2-7
CDR3aa: CASSWTVSSGYEQYF
CDR3nt: TGTGCCAGCAGCTGGACAGTTTCCTCAGGCTACGAGCAGTACTTC

d_gene: .
v_gene: TRBV20-1
abundance: .
j_gene: TRBJ2-1
CDR3aa: CSARGWEASYNEQFF
CDR3nt: TGCAGTGCTAGGGGGTGGGAGGCTTCCTACAATGAGCAGTTCTTC

d_gene: .
v_gene: TRBV14
abundance: many
j_gene: TRBJ2-5
CDR3aa: CASSQFETQYF
CDR3nt: TGTGCCAGCAGCCAATTTGAGACCCAGTACTTC

d_gene: TRBD2
v_gene: TRBV19
abundance: few
j_gene: TRBJ2-2
CDR3aa: CATIPAGEPSNTGELFF
CDR3nt: TGTGCCACCATCCCTGCGGGAGAGCCTTCGAACACCGGGGAGCTGTTTTTT

d_gene: .
v_gene: TRBV27
abundance: .
j_gene: TRBJ2-2
CDR3aa: CASMGSDTGELFF
CDR3nt: TGTGCCAGCATGGGTAGTGACACCGGGGAGCTGTTTTTT

d_gene: .
v_gene: TRBV4-1
abundance: few
j_gene: TRBJ1-2
CDR3aa: CASSQEEGYNYGYTF
CDR3nt: TGCGCCAGCAGCCAAGAGGAGGGATATAACTATGGCTACACCTTC

d_gene: .
v_gene: TRBV4-3
abundance: few
j_gene: TRBJ2-7
CDR3aa: CASSLKLDSSYEQYF
CDR3nt: TGCGCCAGCAGCCTTAAACTGGACAGCTCCTACGAGCAGTACTTC

d_gene: .
v_gene: TRBV20-1
abundance: .
j_gene: TRBJ1-1
CDR3aa: CSAGDVRGNTEAFF
CDR3nt: TGCAGTGCGGGGGACGTCAGAGGGAACACTGAAGCTTTCTTT

d_gene: .
v_gene: TRBV29-1
abundance: few
j_gene: TRBJ2-5
CDR3aa: CSVEELEGPVERLETQYF
CDR3nt: TGCAGCGTTGAAGAACTGGAGGGCCCGGTAGAAAGGTTGGAGACCCAGTACTTC

d_gene: .
v_gene: TRBV11-2
abundance: many
j_gene: TRBJ2-3
CDR3aa: CASSLSRQSRGDTQYF
CDR3nt: TGTGCCAGCAGCTTATCCAGGCAGAGCCGGGGAGATACGCAGTATTTT

d_gene: .
v_gene: TRBV12-3/TRBV12-4
abundance: many
j_gene: TRBJ2-1
CDR3aa: CASSLFGESNEQFF
CDR3nt: TGTGCCAGCAGTTTATTCGGGGAGAGCAATGAGCAGTTCTTC

d_gene: .
v_gene: TRBV12-3/TRBV12-4
abundance: .
j_gene: TRBJ2-1
CDR3aa: CASSLGLQESSYNEQFF
CDR3nt: TGTGCCAGCAGTTTAGGCTTACAGGAAAGCTCCTACAATGAGCAGTTCTTC

d_gene: .
v_gene: TRBV5-1
abundance: many
j_gene: TRBJ2-5
CDR3aa: CASSFGVRETQYF
CDR3nt: TGCGCCAGCAGCTTTGGGGTGAGGGAGACCCAGTACTTC

d_gene: .
v_gene: TRBV4-3
abundance: few
j_gene: TRBJ1-2
CDR3aa: CASSQAHSPLLNYGYTF
CDR3nt: TGCGCCAGCAGCCAAGCTCACTCCCCGCTCCTGAACTATGGCTACACCTTC

d_gene: TRBD2
v_gene: TRBV5-6
abundance: .
j_gene: TRBJ2-5
CDR3aa: CASSLGLAGSRETQYF
CDR3nt: TGTGCCAGCAGCTTGGGACTAGCGGGAAGTCGGGAGACCCAGTACTTC

d_gene: .
v_gene: TRBV12-3/TRBV12-4
abundance: few
j_gene: TRBJ2-5
CDR3aa: CASSPVGPGTQYF
CDR3nt: TGTGCCAGCAGTCCCGTTGGACCGGGGACCCAGTACTTC

d_gene: .
v_gene: TRBV4-1
abundance: few
j_gene: TRBJ2-1
CDR3aa: CASSQEGGVREPFF
CDR3nt: TGCGCCAGCAGCCAAGAAGGTGGGGTCAGGGAACCGTTCTTC

d_gene: .
v_gene: TRBV4-3
abundance: many
j_gene: TRBJ2-2
CDR3aa: CASSQSRGSLAGELFF
CDR3nt: TGCGCCAGCAGCCAATCCCGGGGGTCCCTCGCCGGGGAGCTGTTTTTT

d_gene: .
v_gene: TRBV6-1
abundance: .
j_gene: TRBJ2-6
CDR3aa: CASSTPGAGTGANVLTF
CDR3nt: TGTGCCAGCAGTACCCCCGGGGCAGGGACCGGGGCCAACGTCCTGACTTTC

d_gene: .
v_gene: TRBV5-1
abundance: few
j_gene: TRBJ1-1
CDR3aa: CASSRGVGSENTEAFF
CDR3nt: TGCGCCAGCAGCCGGGGCGTGGGTTCCGAGAACACTGAAGCTTTCTTT

d_gene: .
v_gene: TRBV12-3/TRBV12-4
abundance: once
j_gene: TRBJ2-5
CDR3aa: CASSFSLPERGTQYF
CDR3nt: TGTGCCAGCAGTTTTAGTCTTCCAGAGAGGGGGACCCAGTACTTC

d_gene: .
v_gene: TRBV20-1
abundance: few
j_gene: TRBJ2-3
CDR3aa: CRGNLQKVLNTDTQYF
CDR3nt: TGCAGGGGCAACTTACAGAAAGTTCTAAACACAGATACGCAGTATTTT

d_gene: .
v_gene: TRBV21-1
abundance: .
j_gene: TRBJ2-7
CDR3aa: CASSKCARTGYEQYF
CDR3nt: TGTGCCAGCAGCAAATGCGCAAGGACAGGGTACGAGCAGTACTTC

d_gene: .
v_gene: TRBV11-2
abundance: many
j_gene: TRBJ1-1
CDR3aa: CASSSGRLVEAFF
CDR3nt: TGTGCCAGCAGCTCTGGGAGGTTGGTGGAAGCTTTCTTT

d_gene: TRBD1
v_gene: TRBV3-1
abundance: few
j_gene: TRBJ1-2
CDR3aa: CASSPNRGLYYGYTF
CDR3nt: TGTGCCAGCAGCCCGAACAGGGGGCTTTACTATGGCTACACCTTC

d_gene: TRBD2
v_gene: TRBV15
abundance: many
j_gene: TRBJ2-2
CDR3aa: CATSRDSAREGPGELFF
CDR3nt: TGTGCCACCAGCAGAGATTCGGCGCGGGAGGGCCCCGGGGAGCTGTTTTTT

d_gene: .
v_gene: TRBV28
abundance: few
j_gene: TRBJ2-5
CDR3aa: CASSFGRLETQYF
CDR3nt: TGTGCCAGCAGTTTCGGCCGGTTGGAGACCCAGTACTTC